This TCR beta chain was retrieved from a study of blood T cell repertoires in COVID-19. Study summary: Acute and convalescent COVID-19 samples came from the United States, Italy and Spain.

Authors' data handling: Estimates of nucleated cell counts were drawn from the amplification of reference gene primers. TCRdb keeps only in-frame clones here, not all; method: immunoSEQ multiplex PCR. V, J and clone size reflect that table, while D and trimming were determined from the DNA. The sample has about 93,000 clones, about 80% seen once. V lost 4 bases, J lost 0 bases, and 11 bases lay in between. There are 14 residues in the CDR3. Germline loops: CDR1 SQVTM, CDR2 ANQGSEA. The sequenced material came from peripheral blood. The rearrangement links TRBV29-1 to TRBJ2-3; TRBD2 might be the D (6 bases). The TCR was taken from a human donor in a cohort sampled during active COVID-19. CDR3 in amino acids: CSVGAGPSTDTQYF. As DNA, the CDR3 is TGCAGCGTTGGGGCGGGACCAAGCACAGATACGCAGTATTTT.